Below are 21 T cell receptor beta chains sequenced from a single sample in a study of OX40 agonist ivuxolimab in advanced cancers. The table came from immunoSEQ multiplex PCR; TCRdb's copy has only in-frame clones and leaves some out. This sample has 71,000 or so clones; about 89% occur once, and the top ten carry 2.2%. Material: CD4+ or CD8+ T cells sorted from blood, obtained in a trial of the OX40 agonist ivuxolimab. The origin of the receptors is an adult with an advanced solid tumor such as melanoma, head and neck, liver or kidney cancer.

The chain uses TRBV6-5 and TRBJ2-7; D perhaps matches TRBD2 (6 bases). The CDR3 loop spans 15 amino acids. Germline CDR1 MNHEY, CDR2 SVGAGI. The germline V and J ends were trimmed by 0 bases and 1 base, with 10 bases remaining between them. CDR3 region: CASSYSGEASYEQYF. The DNA of the CDR3 is TGTGCCAGCAGTTACTCGGGGGAGGCATCCTACGAGCAGTACTTC.

The chain employs TRBV6-5 and TRBJ1-1; no clear D. This CDR3 region has 13 residues. Trimming shortened V by 5 bases and J by 1 base, and 8 bases separated the two germline ends. The germline gives CDR1 MNHEY, CDR2 SVGAGI. In nucleotides, the CDR3 is TGTGCCAGCAGTCGAGGTACGAACACTGAAGCTTTCTTT. Translating gives CASSRGTNTEAFF.

V is TRBV18 and J is TRBJ2-5, with 9 bases identical to TRBD2. Trimming removed 3 bases from V and 1 base from J; junction bases left unmatched: 3. The CDR3 loop spans 15 amino acids. Per germline, CDR1 KGHSH and CDR2 LQKENI. The CDR3 is CASSPVSGGQETQYF. The DNA of the CDR3 is TGTGCCAGCTCACCGGTTAGCGGGGGCCAAGAGACCCAGTACTTC.

This chain connects TRBV5-1 to TRBJ2-1; D perhaps matches TRBD1 (6 bases). CDR3 length: 14 residues. The germline CDR1 and CDR2 sequences are SGHRS and YFSETQ. The V and J ends lost 0 bases and 7 bases respectively, with 11 bases between them. This chain's CDR3 is CASSLVITGNEQFF. The CDR3 DNA follows: TGCGCCAGCAGCTTGGTTATAACAGGGAATGAGCAGTTCTTC. The whole variable domain, filled in from reference TRBV5-1 and TRBJ2-1, reads KAGVTQTPRYLIKTRGQQVTLSCSPISGHRSVSWYQQTPGQGLQFLFEYFSETQRNKGNFPGRFSGRQFSNSRSEMNVSTLELGDSALYLCASSLVITGNEQFFGPGTRLTVL.

The CDR3 protein is CASSSAIDRGRYEQYF. In DNA form, the CDR3 reads TGCGCCAGCAGCTCCGCAATCGACAGGGGGCGATACGAGCAGTACTTC. V and J are TRBV5-1 and TRBJ2-7; TRBD1 matches 10 bases. The CDR3 covers 16 residues. J lost 4 bases, V lost 3 bases, and 10 bases had no gene match. The germline V gene encodes CDR1 SGHRS and CDR2 YFSETQ.

The chain is built from TRBV12-5 and TRBJ1-1; 7 positions agree with TRBD1. The V gene end was trimmed by 7 bases and the J gene end by 1 base; junction bases not matched to a gene: 6. Germline V CDR1 and CDR2: LGHNT, FRNRAP. The CDR3 runs 14 residues. CDR3 bases: TGTGCTAGTGCCCTGGACAGGTCGAACACTGAAGCTTTCTTT. Amino acid sequence: CASALDRSNTEAFF.

The chain carries TRBV2 and TRBJ1-2, with D unclear. The length of the CDR3 is 12 residues. Trimming took off 3 bases at V and 4 bases at J, with 6 bases between the two ends. Germline V gene sequence: CDR1 SNHLY, CDR2 FYNNEI. CDR3 in amino acids: CASSDSRYGYTF. The CDR3 DNA sequence: TGTGCCAGCAGTGACAGCCGCTATGGCTACACCTTC.

The chain has TRBV11-3 and TRBJ1-2; TRBD1 might be the D (6 bases). This CDR3 has 15 amino acids. Germline V gene data show CDR1 as SGHNT and CDR2 as YENEEA. Trimming removed 1 base from V and 4 bases from J, with 13 bases in between. DNA of the CDR3: TGTGCCAGCAGCTTAGTGTCCGGACAGCGCTATGGCTACACCTTC. Amino acid sequence: CASSLVSGQRYGYTF.

This chain's CDR3 is CASSRTPGLADIQYF. CDR3 bases: TGTGCCAGCAGCCGGACGCCGGGACTAGCAGACATTCAGTACTTC. This chain connects TRBV4-2 to TRBJ2-4, with 9 bases fitting TRBD2. CDR3 size: 15 residues. Per the germline V gene, CDR1 is LGHNA and CDR2 is YNFKEQ. V shed 4 bases, J shed 8 bases, and the junction held 9 bases outside the gene matches.

V gene TRBV18 combines with J gene TRBJ2-7; D perhaps matches TRBD1 (7 bases). The V gene lost 9 bases and the J gene lost 6 bases, with 21 bases spanning the gap. The CDR3 covers 14 residues. The germline V gene encodes CDR1 KGHSH and CDR2 LQKENI. The CDR3 region has the DNA TGTGCCAGTGTTCAGGGGGAGGCCCCCGGCGAGCAGTACTTC. It specifies CASVQGEAPGEQYF.

This rearrangement joins TRBV25-1 to TRBJ2-4; 12 bases are a match to TRBD2. CDR1 is MGHDK, CDR2 SYGVNS, per germline. J lost 10 bases, V lost 2 bases, and 3 bases had no gene match. The CDR3 sequence is 14 residues long. CDR3 sequence (DNA): TGTGCCAGCAGTGAACCTGGACTAGCGGGGATTCAGTACTTC. This translates into CASSEPGLAGIQYF.

The chain joins TRBV7-9 to TRBJ2-7; TRBD1 agrees at 10 bases. The V and J ends lost 3 bases and 3 bases, in that order; junction bases with no gene match: 8. CDR1 and CDR2 (germline): SEHNR, FQNEAQ (reference sequence). The CDR3 length is 16 residues. The CDR3 here is CASSFQGTGEGYEQYF. The CDR3 DNA reads TGTGCCAGCAGCTTCCAAGGGACAGGGGAGGGCTACGAGCAGTACTTC.

The rearrangement joins TRBV21-1 to TRBJ2-7; the table's D call TRBD1 went unverified against the DNA. TRBV21-1 corresponds to a pseudogene. CDR3 length: 17 amino acids. The CDR3: CASSKDDDRALSYEQYF. Written as DNA, the CDR3 is TGTGCCAGCAGCAAAGACGATGACAGGGCCCTTTCCTACGAGCAGTACTTC.

The chain recombines TRBV2 with TRBJ1-2; no firm D call. The CDR3 runs 14 residues. Trimming shortened V by 6 bases and J by 8 bases, and 19 bases separated the two germline ends. Germline V gene sequence: CDR1 SNHLY, CDR2 FYNNEI. CDR3 DNA sequence: TGTGCCAGCAGCCACGGATCTGGAGGACGCGGCTACACCTTC. Translated, it gives CASSHGSGGRGYTF.

This clone turned up a few times. The CDR3 region is CASSPTGTGVPNEQFF. The CDR3 nucleotides are TGTGCCAGCAGTCCTACCGGGACAGGGGTGCCCAATGAGCAGTTCTTC. The rearrangement links TRBV9 to TRBJ2-1; 10 positions agree with TRBD1. V was clipped by 5 bases and J by 6 bases; unmatched bases: 11. Germline V gene lookup returns CDR1 SGDLS and CDR2 YYNGEE. The length of the CDR3 is 16 residues.

The V gene is TRBV5-1, the J gene TRBJ1-4; 7 positions match TRBD1. The CDR3 is 16 residues long. The J segment lost 0 bases and the V segment lost 4 bases, leaving 6 bases of the junction unmatched. CDR1 and CDR2 (germline): SGHRS, YFSETQ. The CDR3 DNA reads TGCGCCAGCAGCCGGACAGGTGTTGCAACTAATGAAAAACTGTTTTTT. Translating gives CASSRTGVATNEKLFF.

This clone has only one observation. The chain recombines TRBV5-1 with TRBJ2-3; D may correspond to TRBD1 or TRBD2 (6 bases each). V was cut by 0 bases and J by 2 bases, with 13 bases left in between. The CDR3 is made up of 16 amino acids. Germline assignment: CDR1 SGHRS and CDR2 YFSETQ. CDR3 amino acids: CASSLVGRGLTDTQYF. The DNA of the CDR3 is TGCGCCAGCAGCTTGGTCGGCAGGGGACTCACAGATACGCAGTATTTT.

The rearrangement uses TRBV27 and TRBJ2-1; no firm D call. V lost 2 bases and J 3 bases, leaving 11 bases between the germline ends. Looked up from germline, CDR1 is MNHEY and CDR2 is SMNVEV (reference sequence). This CDR3 contains 15 residues. CDR3 bases: TGTGCCAGCAGTTTAAATGGGCTTGGCTACAATGAGCAGTTCTTC. It encodes CASSLNGLGYNEQFF.

The chain has TRBV21-1 and TRBJ2-1; TRBD2 is taken as the D call from the table, unchecked against the DNA. TRBV21-1 is recorded as a pseudogene. There are 18 residues in the CDR3. The CDR3 spells CASSKVHLAGVPYNEQFF. The DNA of the CDR3 is TGTGCCAGCAGCAAAGTCCACCTCGCGGGGGTGCCTTACAATGAGCAGTTCTTC.

The chain joins TRBV5-1 to TRBJ2-2; the D is unclear. V was clipped by 0 bases and J by 4 bases, with 10 bases between them. The germline V gene has CDR1 SGHRS and CDR2 YFSETQ. The CDR3 is 15 residues long. The CDR3 loop is CASSLEGPGTGELFF. The CDR3 region has the DNA TGCGCCAGCAGCTTGGAGGGCCCGGGCACCGGGGAGCTGTTTTTT.

The chain uses TRBV2 and TRBJ2-6; 7 bases are a match to TRBD1. CDR1 is SNHLY and CDR2 is FYNNEI in the germline V gene. This CDR3 spans 18 amino acids. Trimming removed 4 bases from V and 4 bases from J; junction bases left unmatched: 13. This CDR3 is CASSGGQNPFLGANVLTF. The CDR3 nucleotides are TGTGCCAGCAGTGGGGGACAGAACCCGTTTTTGGGGGCCAACGTCCTGACTTTC.